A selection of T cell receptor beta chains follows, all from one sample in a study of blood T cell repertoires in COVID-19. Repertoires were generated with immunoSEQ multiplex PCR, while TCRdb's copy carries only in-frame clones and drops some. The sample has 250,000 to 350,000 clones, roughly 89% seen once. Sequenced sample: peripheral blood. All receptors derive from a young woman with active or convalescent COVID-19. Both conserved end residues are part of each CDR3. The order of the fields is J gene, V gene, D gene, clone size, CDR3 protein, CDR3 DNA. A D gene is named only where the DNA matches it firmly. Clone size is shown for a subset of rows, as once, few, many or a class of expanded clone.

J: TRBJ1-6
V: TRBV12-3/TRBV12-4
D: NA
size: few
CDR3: CASSPLMDSPLHF
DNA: TGTGCCAGCAGTCCTCTAATGGATTCACCCCTCCACTTT

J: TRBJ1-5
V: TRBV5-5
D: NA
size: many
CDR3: CASSPLDSNSNQPQHF
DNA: TGTGCCAGCAGCCCCTTGGACAGCAATAGCAATCAGCCCCAGCATTTT

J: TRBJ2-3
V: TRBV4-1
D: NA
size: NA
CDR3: CASSQVSLIHGADTQYF
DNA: TGCGCCAGCAGCCAAGTCTCGTTAATTCATGGGGCGGATACGCAGTATTTT

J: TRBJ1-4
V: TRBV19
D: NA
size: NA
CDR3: CASSPGRKGDGKLFF
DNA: TGTGCCAGTAGTCCCGGGCGGAAGGGAGACGGAAAACTGTTTTTT

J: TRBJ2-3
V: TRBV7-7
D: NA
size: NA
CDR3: CASSLAGEDTQYF
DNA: TGTGCTAGCAGCTTAGCCGGGGAGGATACGCAGTATTTT

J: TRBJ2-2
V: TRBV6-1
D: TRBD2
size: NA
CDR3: CASSELAGGPNTGELFF
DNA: TGTGCCAGCAGTGAGCTAGCGGGGGGCCCGAACACCGGGGAGCTGTTTTTT

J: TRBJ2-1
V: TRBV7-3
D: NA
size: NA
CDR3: CASSLQGSSYNEQFF
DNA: TGTGCCAGCAGCTTGCAGGGGAGCTCCTACAATGAGCAGTTCTTC

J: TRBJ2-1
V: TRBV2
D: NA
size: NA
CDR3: CASSDRGASYNEQFF
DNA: TGTGCCAGCAGTGACAGGGGAGCTTCCTACAATGAGCAGTTCTTC

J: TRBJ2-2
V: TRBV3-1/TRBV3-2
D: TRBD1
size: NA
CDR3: CASSQYRGPFSTGELFF
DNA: TGTGCCAGCAGCCAGTACAGGGGGCCCTTCTCCACCGGGGAGCTGTTTTTT

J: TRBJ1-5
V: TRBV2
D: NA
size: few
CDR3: CASSGSSNQPQHF
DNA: TGTGCCAGCAGTGGGAGTAGCAATCAGCCCCAGCATTTT

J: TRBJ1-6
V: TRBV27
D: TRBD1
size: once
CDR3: CASSFNRGQGRISPLHF
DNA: TGTGCCAGCAGTTTCAATCGCGGACAGGGGAGAATTTCACCCCTCCACTTT

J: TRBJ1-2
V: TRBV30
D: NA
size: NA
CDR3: CAWSVPGQRGYTF
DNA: TGTGCCTGGAGTGTCCCCGGACAGAGGGGCTACACCTTC

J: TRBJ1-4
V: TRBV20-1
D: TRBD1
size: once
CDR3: CSASQSDRPEKLFF
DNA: TGCAGTGCTAGTCAATCGGACAGGCCTGAAAAACTGTTTTTT

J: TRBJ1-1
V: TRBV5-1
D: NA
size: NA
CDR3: CASSPDSQPLNTEAFF
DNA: TGCGCCAGCAGCCCGGACAGTCAACCCTTGAACACTGAAGCTTTCTTT

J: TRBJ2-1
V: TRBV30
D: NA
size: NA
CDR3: CAWKEVNEQFF
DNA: TGTGCCTGGAAGGAGGTCAATGAGCAGTTCTTC

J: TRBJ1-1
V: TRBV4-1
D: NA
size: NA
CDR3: CASSQDRRGGPMNTEAFF
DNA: TGCGCCAGCAGCCAAGATCGGCGGGGAGGACCCATGAACACTGAAGCTTTCTTT

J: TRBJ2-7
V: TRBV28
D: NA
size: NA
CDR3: CASSPPRTSFRRVSYEQYF
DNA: TGTGCCAGCAGTCCACCCAGAACCTCCTTTCGCCGGGTATCCTACGAGCAGTACTTC

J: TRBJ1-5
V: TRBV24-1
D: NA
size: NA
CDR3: CATSDYGTFDQPQHF
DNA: TGTGCCACCAGTGACTATGGGACATTCGATCAGCCCCAGCATTTT

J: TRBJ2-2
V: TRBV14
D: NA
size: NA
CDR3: CASSFRLGTVGELFF
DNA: TGTGCCAGCAGCTTCCGACTAGGGACCGTCGGGGAGCTGTTTTTT

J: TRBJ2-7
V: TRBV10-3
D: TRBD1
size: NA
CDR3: CATEDRNSYEQYF
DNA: TGTGCCACCGAGGACAGGAACTCCTACGAGCAGTACTTC

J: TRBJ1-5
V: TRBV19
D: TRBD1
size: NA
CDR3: CASSTDRGRNQPQHF
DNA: TGTGCCAGTAGCACTGACAGGGGACGCAATCAGCCCCAGCATTTT

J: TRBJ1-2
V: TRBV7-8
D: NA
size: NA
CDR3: CASSLGGLGYGYTF
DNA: TGTGCCAGCAGCTTAGGGGGCCTCGGCTATGGCTACACCTTC

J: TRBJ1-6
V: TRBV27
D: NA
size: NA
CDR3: CASSFRQGSSPLHF
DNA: TGTGCCAGCAGTTTCCGGCAGGGAAGTTCACCCCTCCACTTT

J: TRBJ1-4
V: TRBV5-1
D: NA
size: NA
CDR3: CASSRQPTGMSNEKLFF
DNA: TGCGCCAGCAGCCGCCAGCCCACAGGGATGTCTAATGAAAAACTGTTTTTT

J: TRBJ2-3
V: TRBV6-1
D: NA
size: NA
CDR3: CASSETYRDTQYF
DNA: TGTGCCAGCAGTGAAACGTACAGAGATACGCAGTATTTT

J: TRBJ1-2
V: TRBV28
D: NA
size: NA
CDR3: CASSLAREVHGYTF
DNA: TGTGCCAGCAGTTTGGCCAGGGAGGTCCATGGCTACACCTTC

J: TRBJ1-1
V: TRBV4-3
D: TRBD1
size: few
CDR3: CASSQGQGGTEAFF
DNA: TGCGCCAGCAGCCAAGGACAGGGCGGGACTGAAGCTTTCTTT

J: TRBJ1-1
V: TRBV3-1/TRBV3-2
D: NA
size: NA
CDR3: CASSRNSGETEAFF
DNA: TGTGCCAGCAGCCGCAATTCAGGGGAAACTGAAGCTTTCTTT

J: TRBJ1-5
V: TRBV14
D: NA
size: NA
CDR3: CASSQTQGAPQHF
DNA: TGTGCCAGCAGCCAAACCCAGGGTGCTCCCCAGCATTTT

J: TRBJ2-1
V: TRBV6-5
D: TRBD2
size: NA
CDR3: CASRGGGSSYNEQFF
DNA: TGTGCCAGTAGGGGCGGGGGGAGCTCCTACAATGAGCAGTTCTTC

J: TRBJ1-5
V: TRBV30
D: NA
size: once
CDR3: CAWDNLNQPQHF
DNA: TGTGCCTGGGACAATCTAAATCAGCCCCAGCATTTT

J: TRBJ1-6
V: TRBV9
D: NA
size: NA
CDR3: CASSVEGREGTPLHF
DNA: TGTGCCAGCAGCGTAGAAGGCAGGGAAGGTACCCCCCTCCACTTT

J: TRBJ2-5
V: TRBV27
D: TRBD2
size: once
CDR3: CATTFLAGGQETQYF
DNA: TGTGCCACCACCTTCCTAGCGGGGGGCCAAGAGACCCAGTACTTC

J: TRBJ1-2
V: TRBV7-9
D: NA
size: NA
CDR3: CASSLERVRANYGYTF
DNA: TGTGCCAGCAGCTTAGAGAGGGTCCGGGCTAACTATGGCTACACCTTC

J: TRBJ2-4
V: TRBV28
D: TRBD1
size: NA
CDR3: CASSRDRGIRKNIQYF
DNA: TGTGCCAGCAGCCGGGACAGGGGGATTCGCAAAAACATTCAGTACTTC

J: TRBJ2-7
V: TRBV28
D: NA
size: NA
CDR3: CASSLGQSPYEQYF
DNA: TGTGCCAGCAGTTTAGGACAGAGCCCCTACGAGCAGTACTTC

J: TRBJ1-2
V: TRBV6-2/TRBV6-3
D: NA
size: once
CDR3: CASSYPPTFRRGDGYTF
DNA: TGTGCCAGCAGTTATCCTCCAACTTTTAGAAGGGGCGATGGCTACACCTTC

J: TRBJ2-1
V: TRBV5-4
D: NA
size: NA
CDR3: CASTNGQPSQPEQFF
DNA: TGTGCCAGCACCAATGGACAGCCCTCCCAACCCGAGCAGTTCTTC

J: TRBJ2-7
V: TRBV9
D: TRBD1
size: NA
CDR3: CASSVWTGITYEQYF
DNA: TGTGCCAGCAGCGTGTGGACAGGTATTACCTACGAGCAGTACTTC

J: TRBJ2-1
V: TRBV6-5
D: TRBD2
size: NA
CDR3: CASSYAAGLGNNEQFF
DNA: TGTGCCAGCAGTTACGCCGCGGGACTAGGGAACAATGAGCAGTTCTTC

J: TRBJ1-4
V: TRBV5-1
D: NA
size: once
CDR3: CASSLDGTTNEKLFF
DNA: TGCGCCAGCAGCTTGGACGGGACAACTAATGAAAAACTGTTTTTT

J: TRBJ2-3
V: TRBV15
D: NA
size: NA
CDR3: CATSRPGAHTDTQYF
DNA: TGTGCCACCAGCAGACCTGGAGCTCACACAGATACGCAGTATTTT

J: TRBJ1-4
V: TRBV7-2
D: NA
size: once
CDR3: CASSLVAGGEKLFF
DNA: TGTGCCAGCAGCTTAGTAGCGGGGGGAGAAAAACTGTTTTTT

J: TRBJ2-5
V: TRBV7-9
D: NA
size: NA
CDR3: CASSLSGETQYF
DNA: TGTGCCAGCAGCTTATCGGGTGAGACCCAGTACTTC

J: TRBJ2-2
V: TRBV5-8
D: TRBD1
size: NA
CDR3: CASSFGTGNTGELFF
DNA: TGTGCCAGCAGCTTCGGGACAGGGAACACCGGGGAGCTGTTTTTT

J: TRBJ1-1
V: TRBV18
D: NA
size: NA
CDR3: CASSPGSGFREAFF
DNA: TGTGCCAGCTCACCCGGGAGTGGTTTTAGGGAAGCTTTCTTT

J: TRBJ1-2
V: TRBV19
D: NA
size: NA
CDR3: CASSTLEGARYGYTF
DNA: TGTGCCAGTAGTACCCTTGAAGGGGCGCGCTATGGCTACACCTTC

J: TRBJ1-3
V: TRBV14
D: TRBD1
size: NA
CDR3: CASSPGGDTIYF
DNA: TGTGCCAGCAGCCCAGGGGGAGACACCATATATTTT

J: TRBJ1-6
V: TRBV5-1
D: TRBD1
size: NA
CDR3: CASSLGRTGSDSPLHF
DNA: TGCGCCAGCAGCTTGGGGAGGACAGGGAGCGACTCACCCCTCCACTTT

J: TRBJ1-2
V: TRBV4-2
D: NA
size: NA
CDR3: CASSIGGSYTF
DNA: TGTGCCAGCAGCATAGGCGGCTCATACACCTTC

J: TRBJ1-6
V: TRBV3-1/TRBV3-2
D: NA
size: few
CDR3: CASSLRENSPLHF
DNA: TGTGCCAGCAGCCTCAGGGAAAATTCACCCCTCCACTTT

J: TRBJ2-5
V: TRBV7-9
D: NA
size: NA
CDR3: CASSLGSGNRVAETQYF
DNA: TGTGCCAGCAGCTTAGGTAGTGGGAACAGGGTGGCGGAGACCCAGTACTTC

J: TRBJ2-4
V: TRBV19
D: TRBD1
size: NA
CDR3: CASSILFGTGHLAKNIQYF
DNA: TGTGCCAGTAGTATCTTGTTTGGGACAGGGCATCTAGCCAAAAACATTCAGTACTTC

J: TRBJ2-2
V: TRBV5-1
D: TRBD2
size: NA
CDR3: CASSLGASGRTGELFF
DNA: TGCGCCAGCAGCTTGGGGGCTAGCGGGAGGACCGGGGAGCTGTTTTTT

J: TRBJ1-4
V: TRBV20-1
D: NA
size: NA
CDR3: CSAARTEKLFF
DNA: TGCAGTGCTGCCCGGACAGAAAAACTGTTTTTT

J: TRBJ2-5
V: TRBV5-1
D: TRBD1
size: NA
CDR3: CASSPGQGETQYF
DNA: TGCGCCAGCAGTCCTGGACAGGGGGAGACCCAGTACTTC

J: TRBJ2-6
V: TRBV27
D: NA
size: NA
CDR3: CASSPLGHHSGANVLTF
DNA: TGTGCCAGCAGCCCTCTGGGACACCACTCTGGGGCCAACGTCCTGACTTTC